The sequence of this TCR beta chain was determined in a study of siplizumab effects on memory and regulatory T cells. Germline assignment: CDR1 MNHNY and CDR2 SVGAGI (reference sequence). The CDR3 is 13 residues long. After removal of 4 bases from V and 4 bases from J, the junction contained 2 bases not matched to a gene. Study conclusions and caveats: Roughly 75-95% of proliferating CD4+ or CD8+ clones lacked an assignable naive or memory phenotype. Few alloreactive clones mapped to unstimulated subsets.

Clones were sequenced by immunoSEQ multiplex PCR, and TCRdb holds only the in-frame ones, with some missing. The profile covers roughly 26,000 clones, with 75% to 85% appearing a single time and about 25% taken by the ten largest. This clone has only one observation. The antigen remains unidentified. The material sequenced was memory CD4+ T cells sorted from blood. The TCR originated in a human donor in good health. The chain couples TRBV6-6 to TRBJ2-3, with 7 bases identical to TRBD1. CDR3 DNA: TGTGCCAGCAGTTTCGGGACAGCAGATACGCAGTATTTT. It is translated as CASSFGTADTQYF.